The clone carrying this T cell receptor beta chain appeared a few times. The antigen is not known. The entirety of the isolated RNA underwent reverse transcription, so expressed TCRB transcripts were sequenced. Method: immunoSEQ multiplex PCR; TCRdb's copy keeps in-frame clones and lacks some. The data hold around 330,000 clones, with 9.5% to 11% observed a single time. A CD45RO/CCR7/CD25/CD127/CD95/CD27 panel sorted naive, central memory, regulatory and stem cell-like memory CD4+ cells. The data belong to a study of beta chain features in type 1 diabetes. Study context: Age, gender and cell yields were similar between patients and healthy donors. In all, about 110 million sorted cells from all samples were analyzed. Study outcomes and limitations: Type 1 diabetes patients showed fewer insertions and more deletions at VDJ junctions.

From germline, CDR1 is KGHSH and CDR2 LQKENI. V trimming: 1 base; J trimming: 5 bases; junction bases outside the gene matches: 3. CDR3 length equals 14 residues. The sample taken for sequencing was naive CD4+ T cells from blood. The chain employs TRBV18 and TRBJ2-5, with 8 bases lining up with TRBD1. The sequence came from a woman in her 30s in good health. The CDR3 reads CASSPQTGDETQYF. The CDR3 bases are TGTGCCAGCTCACCACAGACAGGGGATGAGACCCAGTACTTC.